This TCR beta chain is from a study of blood T cells in healthy people across ages. This clonotype was recorded a few times. The germline V gene encodes CDR1 DFQATT and CDR2 SNEGSKA (reference sequence). The length of the CDR3 is 12 residues. A second PCR of about 7 to 12 cycles used a sample-barcoded 5' primer and a J-beta primer mix. MiXCR, run by TCRdb on the 5' RACE reads, gives a single entry per CDR3 protein. The data hold roughly 1.4 million distinct CDR3 sequences, with approximately 59% observed a single time. The J gene is TRBJ2-5, the V gene TRBV20-1; possible D gene TRBD1, 6 bases. The closer fit of TRBJ2-7 to the DNA end suggests the J call may be wrong. This TCR came from a man aged 18 to 29 in good health. The specimen sequenced was blood. CDR3 sequence reads: CSANEQGNEQYF. The CDR3 DNA is TGCAGTGCTAACGAGCAGGGGAACGAGCAGTACTTC.